The 4 T cell receptor beta chains listed next were all sequenced from one sample in a study of CD8+ T cells in alopecia areata. In each case, RNA was isolated and then reverse transcribed into cDNA as the sequencing template. Using immunoSEQ multiplex PCR, the repertoire was profiled, and TCRdb retains in-frame clones only, with some absent. The table has 170,000 or so clones, roughly 65% seen once. The material sequenced was CD4+ T cells sorted from blood, taken at week 0. The receptors here all came from a human donor with alopecia areata.

The V gene is TRBV30, the J gene TRBJ1-2; D remains unclear. With 2 bases removed from V and 4 bases from J, the gap between germline ends came to 14 bases. Germline V gene lookup returns CDR1 GTSNPN and CDR2 SVGIG (reference sequence). The CDR3 is made up of 14 amino acids. CDR3 loop: CAWSPDLWGYGYTF. DNA for the CDR3: TGTGCCTGGAGTCCCGACCTCTGGGGCTATGGCTACACCTTC.

This rearrangement joins TRBV30 to TRBJ1-4; D not resolved. The CDR3 has 15 residues. Germline lookup yields CDR1 GTSNPN and CDR2 SVGIG (reference sequence). Trimming cost V 0 bases and J 3 bases, with 11 bases left between them. The CDR3 protein is CAWSVGSRANEKLFF. CDR3 DNA: TGTGCCTGGAGTGTGGGTTCTAGAGCTAATGAAAAACTGTTTTTT.

The V call is TRBV5-6, the J call TRBJ2-7, with D maybe TRBD2 (6 bases). With 4 bases removed from V and 4 bases from J, the gap between germline ends came to 15 bases. The CDR3 has 14 residues. Germline CDR1 and CDR2: SGHDT and YYEEEE. The CDR3 loop is CASSRGTLDYEQYF. The CDR3 DNA follows: TGTGCCAGCAGCCGGGGGACTCTAGATTACGAGCAGTACTTC. The full variable domain, in which reference TRBV5-6 and TRBJ2-7 provide the parts outside the CDR3, is DAGVTQSPTHLIKTRGQQVTLRCSPKSGHDTVSWYQQALGQGPQFIFQYYEEEERQRGNFPDRFSGHQFPNYSSELNVNALLLGDSALYLCASSRGTLDYEQYFGPGTRLTVT.

The V and J genes are TRBV2 and TRBJ2-1, with TRBD1 matching over 10 bases. Germline values: CDR1 SNHLY, CDR2 FYNNEI. After removal of 6 bases from V and 9 bases from J, the junction contained 8 bases not matched to a gene. The CDR3 runs to 14 residues. CDR3 bases: TGTGCCAGCAGCCAGGACAGGGGGATGGGTGAGCAGTTCTTC. Translating it yields CASSQDRGMGEQFF.